This T cell receptor (beta chain) was observed in a study of T cells after yellow fever vaccination. CDR3 length: 15 amino acids. Trimming stripped 5 bases from V and 7 bases from J, with 17 bases between. The germline V gene has CDR1 KGHDR and CDR2 SFDVKD. As to this clonotype: Its antigen is unidentified.

Researchers made TCR cDNA using 5'RACE template switching, and this step added a universal primer site and UMIs. Each CDR3 protein is one row after TCRdb ran MiXCR on the 5' RACE reads. Altogether 300,000 to 400,000 distinct CDR3 sequences are present, around 4.1% being singletons, with the ten largest covering 20% to 25%. Whole-study results and caveats: The booster response re-showed most primary clones: around 97% CD4, about 89% CD8. Within FACS-sorted repertoires, abundant clonotypes contaminating from the bulk population could be present. Clonotypes appearing in both CD4 and CD8 compartments existed, and their share was small.

This TCR was recovered from a man younger than 35 who received the YFV17D yellow fever vaccine. This chain connects TRBV24-1 to TRBJ2-1; D is ambiguous. The sequencing here drew on PBMCs, taken 5 days after the yellow fever booster vaccination. The CDR3 sequence is CATSARVGQRNEQFF. CDR3 nucleotides: TGTGCCACCAGTGCACGGGTTGGGCAAAGGAATGAGCAGTTCTTC.